The 3 T cell receptor beta chains reported below all come from one sample, sequenced in a study of T cell responses to AZD1222 COVID-19 vaccine. The data were produced by immunoSEQ multiplex PCR, yet TCRdb's version contains in-frame clones alone and is incomplete. The sample table includes about 140,000 clones. The sample was peripheral blood. The receptors derive from an adult in good health.

V gene TRBV4-2 combines with J gene TRBJ1-2; D uncertain. The length of the CDR3 is 15 residues. Trimming stripped 4 bases from V and 5 bases from J, with 17 bases between. The germline V gene encodes CDR1 LGHNA and CDR2 YNFKEQ. The CDR3 protein is CASSPRAAGFYGYTF. The DNA for the CDR3 is TGTGCCAGCAGCCCCCGGGCCGCCGGATTTTATGGCTACACCTTC.

In regard to this clone: A junction end diverges from the germline sequence, so it may reflect a read error. This sample also contains other DNA sequences that code for the same CDR3. The gene calls are TRBV6-6 and TRBJ2-2, with 11 bases that match TRBD2. This CDR3 is built from 17 residues. The germline V gene encodes CDR1 MNHNY and CDR2 SVGAGI (reference sequence). The CDR3 coding sequence is TGTGCCAGCAGTCCTCTAGCGGGGGGAGGCTACACCGGGGAACTGTTTTTT. This translates into CASSPLAGGGYTGELFF.

This chain links TRBV15 with TRBJ2-3, with TRBD2 as a possible D gene (6 bases). The CDR3 loop spans 15 amino acids. Germline V gives CDR1 LNHNV, CDR2 YYDKDF (reference sequence). With 3 bases removed from V and 2 bases from J, the gap between germline ends came to 12 bases. The CDR3 coding sequence is TGTGCCACCAGCAGGCCGCGGGGACCCACAGATACGCAGTATTTT. Protein product: CATSRPRGPTDTQYF.